This T cell receptor beta chain was retrieved from a study of T cells after yellow fever vaccination. Using its own MiXCR run on the 5' RACE reads, TCRdb lists one record per CDR3 protein. The repertoire holds some 290,000 distinct CDR3 sequences, with about 11% as singletons. Findings and caveats of the study: A weaker but faster secondary response was observed, peaking on day 5 versus 15. Clones from primary vaccination mostly reappeared after the booster (approximately 95% CD4, less than 90% CD8).

This clonotype appeared once. Its specificity is unknown. This CDR3 has 14 amino acids. The V gene end was trimmed by 5 bases and the J gene end by 6 bases; junction bases not matched to a gene: 9. The germline V gene encodes CDR1 MNHEY and CDR2 SMNVEV (reference sequence). Sequences were derived from CD4+ T cells sorted from PBMCs, sampled 45 days after the yellow fever booster vaccination. The sequence derives from a young man who received the YFV17D yellow fever vaccine. The gene calls are TRBV27 and TRBJ1-2; 7 nucleotides match TRBD1. The CDR3, as DNA: TGTGCCAGCAGTCCCGACAGGGAAGAAAATGGCTACACCTTC. This sequence encodes CASSPDREENGYTF.